A single sample is the source of the 22 T cell receptor beta chains below, sequenced in a study of vaccination and CD4 T cells after COVID-19. At the Johns Hopkins FTIC core, DNA taken from cultured CD4+ T cells was sequenced by way of the Oncomine TCR Beta short-read assay. TCRdb ran MiXCR on the PCR reads and lists one entry per CDR3 protein. The sample has 20,000 to 25,000 distinct CDR3 sequences; roughly two thirds are singletons. Antigens for these TCRs are unknown. The treatment: approximately nine-day PBMC culture with coronavirus spike peptide pools or control peptides (ViraFEST assay). The starting material was CD4+ T cells from blood, cultured in vitro, obtained after SARS-CoV-2 vaccination. The receptors come from a human donor who received a COVID-19 vaccine.

This clonotype has more than one count but fewer than ten. This chain joins TRBV7-2 and TRBJ2-7, with D perhaps matching TRBD1 or TRBD2 (5 bases each). V lost 5 bases, J lost 6 bases, and 14 bases lay in between. CDR1 is SGHTA, CDR2 FQGNSA, per germline. CDR3 length equals 13 residues. CDR3 amino acids: CASSNWDGFEQYF. Written as DNA, the CDR3 is TGTGCCAGCAGCAATTGGGACGGATTCGAGCAGTACTTC.

V and J are TRBV14 and TRBJ2-7; no definite D call. CDR1 is SGHDN, CDR2 FVKESK, per germline. This CDR3 is built from 15 residues. The ends were cut back, 0 bases at V and 2 bases at J, with 11 bases in the middle. The DNA of the CDR3 is TGTGCCAGCAGCCAAGAAACGGGTTCTGCCTACGAGCAGTACTTC. It yields the protein CASSQETGSAYEQYF.

The chain uses TRBV20-1 and TRBJ1-5; D unclear. CDR3 length equals 15 residues. The germline CDR1 and CDR2 sequences are DFQATT and SNEGSKA (reference sequence). The ends were cut back, 3 bases at V and 5 bases at J, with 17 bases in the middle. CDR3 residues: CSASLEDSRYQPQHF. The CDR3 DNA reads as TGCAGTGCTAGTTTGGAGGACTCCCGATATCAGCCCCAGCATTTT.

This chain connects TRBV5-1 to TRBJ2-3; 8 nucleotides agree with TRBD2. There are 15 residues in the CDR3. Germline V gives CDR1 SGHRS, CDR2 YFSETQ. V was pared by 4 bases and J by 5 bases, with 9 bases of the junction left unmatched. The CDR3 is CASSLTGGPGDTQYF. In DNA, the CDR3 is TGCGCCAGCAGCCTGACGGGGGGGCCGGGAGATACGCAGTATTTT.

The chain is built from TRBV6-1 and TRBJ1-1; D remains ambiguous. CDR3 length equals 13 residues. Trimming pared 7 bases from V and 0 bases from J, leaving 9 bases between. Germline loops: CDR1 MNHNS, CDR2 SASEGT. CDR3 sequence reads: CASNSILNTEAFF. The CDR3 DNA reads as TGTGCCAGCAACAGCATTCTGAACACTGAAGCTTTCTTT.

The chain combines TRBV19 with TRBJ1-5; D is unclear. CDR1 and CDR2 from the germline V gene are LNHDA and SQIVND (reference sequence). The CDR3 runs 10 residues. The ends were cut back, 6 bases at V and 3 bases at J, with 0 bases in the middle. CDR3 loop: CASSNQPQHF. CDR3 sequence (DNA): TGTGCCAGTAGCAATCAGCCCCAGCATTTT.

This clonotype came up once. This chain uses TRBV6-5 with TRBJ1-6; D is unresolved. V lost 2 bases to trimming and J lost 4 bases, with 12 bases between them. The CDR3 consists of 16 residues. Germline lookup yields CDR1 MNHEY and CDR2 SVGAGI. CDR3 in DNA: TGTGCCAGCAGTTACGATCCCAGTGCGTATAATTCACCCCTCCACTTT. This encodes CASSYDPSAYNSPLHF.

This rearrangement joins TRBV12-3 or TRBV12-4 to TRBJ1-4; TRBD1 might be the D (6 bases). This CDR3 has 14 residues. V lost 3 bases to trimming and J lost 5 bases, with 10 bases between them. In nucleotides, the CDR3 is TGTGCCAGCAGTTTTAGGGGGAGGAATGAAAAACTGTTTTTT. Protein sequence: CASSFRGRNEKLFF.

The chain joins TRBV30 to TRBJ2-7; the match to TRBD1 covers 7 bases. The CDR3 is made up of 14 amino acids. Germline CDR1 reads GTSNPN; CDR2 reads SVGIG (reference sequence). The V gene end was trimmed by 3 bases and the J gene end by 6 bases; junction bases not matched to a gene: 11. This chain's CDR3 is CAWSITGQDGEQYF. The DNA of the CDR3 is TGTGCCTGGAGCATCACCGGACAGGATGGCGAGCAGTACTTC.

The chain links TRBV25-1 to TRBJ1-2; 7 nucleotides match TRBD1. This CDR3 comprises 16 residues. Trimming took 6 bases from V and 1 from J; bases not matched to a gene: 11. Germline CDR1 is MGHDK and CDR2 is SYGVNS. The CDR3 DNA reads as TGTGCCAGCAGCGGGGCCGGGGGACAGCGTAACTATGGCTACACCTTC. Translated, it gives CASSGAGGQRNYGYTF.

The J gene is TRBJ2-1, the V gene TRBV5-1; 7 nucleotides align to TRBD2. Germline V lookup: CDR1 SGHRS, CDR2 YFSETQ. With V trimmed by 0 bases and J by 2 bases, 8 bases remained unmatched. The length of the CDR3 is 17 residues. CDR3 bases: TGCGCCAGCAGCTTGGCCAGGCTAGCGGCGACCTACAATGAGCAGTTCTTC. Translated: CASSLARLAATYNEQFF.

The chain joins TRBV10-1 to TRBJ2-7, with TRBD1 matching over 8 bases. Germline V gives CDR1 WNHNN, CDR2 SYGVQD (reference sequence). Trimming took 4 bases from V and 7 from J; bases not matched to a gene: 3. This CDR3 has 12 amino acids. The CDR3 DNA reads as TGCGCCAGCAGTGTCACAGGGGGGGAGCAGTACTTC. Translated, it gives CASSVTGGEQYF.

This clonotype was observed a few times. The rearrangement joins TRBV20-1 to TRBJ2-3; 13 positions match TRBD2. The trim removed 3 bases at V and 0 bases at J, leaving 6 bases unmatched. CDR3 size: 17 residues. Germline V gene lookup returns CDR1 DFQATT and CDR2 SNEGSKA (reference sequence). The DNA of the CDR3 is TGCAGTGCTAGGAGGACTAGCGGGGGCGTCAGCACAGATACGCAGTATTTT. It translates to CSARRTSGGVSTDTQYF.

This clonotype ranks as medium-sized. The chain couples TRBV20-1 to TRBJ1-2; TRBD1 is a possible D gene (6 bases). CDR3 length: 12 residues. Trimming removed 6 bases from V and 3 bases from J, with 11 bases in between. Germline V CDR1 and CDR2: DFQATT, SNEGSKA (reference sequence). DNA for the CDR3: TGCAGTGCGGAAACAGGGTACTATGGCTACACCTTC. It translates to CSAETGYYGYTF.

V is TRBV6-4 and J is TRBJ2-1; D gene uncertain. Trimming cost V 5 bases and J 4 bases, with 12 bases left between them. This CDR3 spans 14 amino acids. Germline lookup yields CDR1 MRHNA and CDR2 SNTAGT. This chain's CDR3 is CASSPEPTYNEQFF. For the CDR3, the DNA is TGTGCCAGCAGTCCTGAGCCTACTTACAATGAGCAGTTCTTC.

The chain employs TRBV5-1 and TRBJ1-6; 7 bases are a match to TRBD1. The CDR3 is 17 amino acids. V trimming: 0 bases; J trimming: 3 bases; junction bases outside the gene matches: 6. Germline V CDR1 and CDR2: SGHRS, YFSETQ. CDR3 in DNA: TGCGCCAGCAGCTTGGGCCTGACAGGGTTCTATAATTCACCCCTCCACTTT. Translation gives CASSLGLTGFYNSPLHF.

The chain uses TRBV14 and TRBJ1-2; D not certain. V gave up 4 bases and J gave up 2 bases, with 8 bases separating them. The CDR3 loop spans 13 amino acids. Germline CDR1 SGHDN, CDR2 FVKESK. As DNA, the CDR3 is TGTGCCAGCAGCCTAAGTCTAAACTATGGCTACACCTTC. Translated, it gives CASSLSLNYGYTF.

This chain connects TRBV5-1 to TRBJ2-3; 8 nucleotides match TRBD1. The junction had 10 bases not matched to a gene; V was cut back by 2 bases and J by 2 bases. In germline, CDR1 is SGHRS, CDR2 YFSETQ. The CDR3 has 17 amino acids. The CDR3 DNA sequence: TGCGCCAGCAGCTTCGTGAGGGGACAGGCGATCACAGATACGCAGTATTTT. Translation gives CASSFVRGQAITDTQYF.

The CDR3 loop is CASSLDSTDTQYF. CDR3 nucleotides: TGTGCCAGCAGCCTGGACTCCACAGATACGCAGTATTTT. The genes are TRBV2 and TRBJ2-3; D may be TRBD2 (5 bases). There are 13 residues in the CDR3. Germline V gene lookup returns CDR1 SNHLY and CDR2 FYNNEI. V shed 6 bases and J shed 2 bases, with 9 bases lying between them.

This rearrangement joins TRBV30 to TRBJ2-6; D gene uncertain. Trimming took off 5 bases at V and 0 bases at J, with 11 bases between the two ends. The CDR3 is 15 amino acids. CDR1 and CDR2 (germline): GTSNPN, SVGIG (reference sequence). The CDR3 DNA sequence: TGTGCCTGGGGGTCGGATGACTCTGGGGCCAACGTCCTGACTTTC. Its protein product is CAWGSDDSGANVLTF.

The chain links TRBV20-1 to TRBJ2-2; 7 nucleotides match TRBD1. Germline CDR1 reads DFQATT; CDR2 reads SNEGSKA (reference sequence). The CDR3 length is 15 residues. The junction had 7 bases not matched to a gene; V was cut back by 6 bases and J by 0 bases. The CDR3 here is CSAIQGVSNTGELFF. CDR3 DNA: TGCAGTGCCATCCAGGGGGTGTCGAACACCGGGGAGCTGTTTTTT.

The rearrangement uses TRBV4-2 and TRBJ2-5, with D possibly being TRBD1 (5 bases). Germline-derived CDR1 and CDR2 are LGHNA and YNFKEQ. This CDR3 has 14 amino acids. Trimming took off 1 base at V and 2 bases at J, with 8 bases between the two ends. DNA of the CDR3: TGTGCCAGCAGCCAAGGGGGCAGACAAGAGACCCAGTACTTC. It codes for CASSQGGRQETQYF.